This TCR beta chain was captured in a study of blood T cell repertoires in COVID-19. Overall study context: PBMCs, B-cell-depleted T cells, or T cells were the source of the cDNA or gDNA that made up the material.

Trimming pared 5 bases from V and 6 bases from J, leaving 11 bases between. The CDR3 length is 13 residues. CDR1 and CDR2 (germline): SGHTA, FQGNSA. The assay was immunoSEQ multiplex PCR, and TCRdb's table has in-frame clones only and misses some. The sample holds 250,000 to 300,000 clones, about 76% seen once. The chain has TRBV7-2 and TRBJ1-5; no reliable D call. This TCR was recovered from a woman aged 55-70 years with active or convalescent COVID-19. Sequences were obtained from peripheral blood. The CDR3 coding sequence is TGTGCCAGCAGCCCCGGGTGGAGTCAGCCCCAGCATTTT. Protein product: CASSPGWSQPQHF.